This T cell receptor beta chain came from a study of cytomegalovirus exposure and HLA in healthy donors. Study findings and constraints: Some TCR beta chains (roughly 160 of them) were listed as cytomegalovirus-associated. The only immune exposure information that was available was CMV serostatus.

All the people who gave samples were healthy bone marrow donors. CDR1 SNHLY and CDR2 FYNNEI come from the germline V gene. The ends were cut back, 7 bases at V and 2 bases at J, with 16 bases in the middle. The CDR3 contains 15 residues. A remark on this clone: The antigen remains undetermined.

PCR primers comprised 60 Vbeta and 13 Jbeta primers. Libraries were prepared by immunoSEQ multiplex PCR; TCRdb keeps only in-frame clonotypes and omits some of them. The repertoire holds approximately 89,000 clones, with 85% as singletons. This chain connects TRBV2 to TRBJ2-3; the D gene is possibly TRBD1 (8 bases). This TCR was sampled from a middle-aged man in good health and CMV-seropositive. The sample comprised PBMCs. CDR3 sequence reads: CASTGQGGDTDTQYF. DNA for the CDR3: TGTGCCAGCACCGGACAGGGAGGGGACACAGATACGCAGTATTTT.